This TCR beta chain was recorded in a study of T-cell reconstitution after alpha-beta-depleted transplantation in children. Germline-derived CDR1 and CDR2 are LNHNV and YYDKDF (reference sequence). Trimming cost V 0 bases and J 6 bases, with 10 bases left between them. CDR3 size: 14 residues. This clonotype showed up many times. What it recognizes is unknown. Using unique molecular identifiers, the investigators prepared the TCRbeta library. TCRdb reprocessed the PCR reads with MiXCR, giving one entry per CDR3 protein. Of 100,000 to 120,000 distinct CDR3 sequences listed, roughly 6.1% are singletons. Study results and caveats: Newly generated T cells supplied most T-cell counts and diversity one year post-transplant. For some patients, TCRbeta diversity was high at day 60 because of recipient T cells and thymic progenitors that survived. Reports say that about two months after transplant, the alpha-beta T cells came out of several hundred graft clones that had expanded.

This chain uses TRBV15 with TRBJ2-3; no clear D. The sequencing used PBMCs, mostly from graft donor cells, collected 360 days after TCRalphabeta/CD19-depleted stem cell transplant. This receptor was identified in a male patient aged 2-10 years who had a stem cell transplant for acute lymphoblastic leukemia, so the T cells may come from the graft donor. The CDR3, as DNA: TGTGCCACCAGCAGAGACAGCTTCCCGGATACGCAGTATTTT. Translation gives CATSRDSFPDTQYF. The complete variable domain, with remaining parts taken from reference TRBV15 and TRBJ2-3, reads DAMVIQNPRYQVTQFGKPVTLSCSQTLNHNVMYWYQQKSSQAPKLLFHYYDKDFNNEADTPDNFQSRRPNTSFCFLDIRSPGLGDTAMYLCATSRDSFPDTQYFGPGTRLTVL.